The T cell receptor (beta chain) described here comes from a study of OX40 agonist ivuxolimab in advanced cancers. The data were produced by immunoSEQ multiplex PCR, yet TCRdb's version contains in-frame clones alone and is incomplete. The repertoire holds 55,000 to 85,000 clones, with about 90% as singletons. This clone was observed once. The antigen is not known. The trim removed 6 bases at V and 9 bases at J, leaving 9 bases unmatched. CDR3 size: 15 residues. Germline loops: CDR1 MNHEY, CDR2 SMNVEV (reference sequence). The study's findings and limits: Some of the lowest clonal expansion was seen in partial responders at 0.1-3.0 mg/kg.

The sequence came from an adult with an advanced solid tumor such as melanoma, head and neck, liver or kidney cancer. The sample consisted of CD4+ or CD8+ T cells sorted from blood, taken in a trial of the OX40 agonist ivuxolimab. The genes are TRBV27 and TRBJ1-6; the match to TRBD1 covers 9 bases. The CDR3, as DNA: TGTGCCAGCAGAGCCGGGACAGGGAGTAGTTCACCCCTCCACTTT. Residues: CASRAGTGSSSPLHF.